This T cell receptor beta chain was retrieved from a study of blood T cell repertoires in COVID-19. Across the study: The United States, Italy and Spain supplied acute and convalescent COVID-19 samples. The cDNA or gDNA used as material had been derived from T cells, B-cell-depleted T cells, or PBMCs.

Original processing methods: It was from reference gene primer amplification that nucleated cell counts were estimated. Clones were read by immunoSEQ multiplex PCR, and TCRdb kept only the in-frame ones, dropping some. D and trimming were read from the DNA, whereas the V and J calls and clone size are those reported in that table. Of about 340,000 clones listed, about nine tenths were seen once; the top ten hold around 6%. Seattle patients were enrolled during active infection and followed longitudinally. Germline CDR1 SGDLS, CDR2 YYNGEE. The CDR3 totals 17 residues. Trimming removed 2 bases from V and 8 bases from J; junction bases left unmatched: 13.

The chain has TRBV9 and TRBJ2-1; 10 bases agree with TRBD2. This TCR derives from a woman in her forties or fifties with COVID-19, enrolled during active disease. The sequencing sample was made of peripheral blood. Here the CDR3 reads CASSVKSSGSPADEQFF. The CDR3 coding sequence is TGTGCCAGCAGCGTCAAATCTAGCGGGAGCCCAGCGGATGAGCAGTTCTTC.